This TCR beta chain was recovered during a study of blood T cell repertoires in COVID-19. The germline gives CDR1 LGHDT, CDR2 YNNKEL (reference sequence). V lost 1 base, J lost 0 bases, and 5 bases stayed unmatched. The CDR3 length is 18 residues. Original data processing: Estimation of nucleated cell counts was performed using reference gene primer amplification. Profiled with immunoSEQ multiplex PCR; TCRdb holds only in-frame clones, not every one. D and trimming were read from the DNA, whereas the V and J calls and clone size are those reported in that table. The data contain around 250,000 clones, approximately 90% of them seen just once; the ten biggest clones take up over 4%.

The rearrangement links TRBV3-1 (or the pseudogene TRBV3-2) to TRBJ1-6; 8 bases align to TRBD1. Sequenced sample: PBMCs or T cells enriched from blood (not recorded which). The receptor's source is a woman aged 25 to 39 with acute COVID-19. CDR3 bases: TGTGCCAGCAGCCAAGGACAGGGGCTGAGCTCCTATAATTCACCCCTCCACTTT. Amino acids: CASSQGQGLSSYNSPLHF.